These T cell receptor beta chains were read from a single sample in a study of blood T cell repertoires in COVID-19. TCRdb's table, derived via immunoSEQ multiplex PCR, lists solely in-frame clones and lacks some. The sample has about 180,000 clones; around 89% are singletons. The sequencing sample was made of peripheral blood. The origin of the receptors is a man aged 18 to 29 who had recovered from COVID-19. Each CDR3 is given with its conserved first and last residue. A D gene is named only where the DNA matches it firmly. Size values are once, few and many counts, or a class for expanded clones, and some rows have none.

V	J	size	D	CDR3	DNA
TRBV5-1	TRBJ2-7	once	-	CASSLGRDSPYEQYF	TGCGCCAGCAGCTTGGGCCGGGACTCCCCTTACGAGCAGTACTTC
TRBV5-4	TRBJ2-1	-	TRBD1	CASSLGGPGQGAYNEQFF	TGTGCCAGCAGCTTGGGCGGTCCCGGACAGGGGGCCTACAATGAGCAGTTCTTC
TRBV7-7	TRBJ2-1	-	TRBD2	CASAPRLAGAYNEQFF	TGTGCTAGCGCTCCACGACTAGCGGGGGCATACAATGAGCAGTTCTTC
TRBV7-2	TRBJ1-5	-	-	CASSLGRGRDNQPQHF	TGTGCCAGCAGCTTAGGCAGGGGTCGGGACAATCAGCCCCAGCATTTT
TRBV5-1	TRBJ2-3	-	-	CASSRRGAHVGTDTQYF	TGCGCCAGCAGCCGACGGGGGGCCCACGTCGGCACAGATACGCAGTATTTT
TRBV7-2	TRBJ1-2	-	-	CASSQGPGTNYGYTF	TGTGCCAGCAGCCAAGGCCCAGGTACTAACTATGGCTACACCTTC
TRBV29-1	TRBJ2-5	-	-	CSVEEGADF	TGCAGCGTTGAGGAGGGGGCGGACTTC
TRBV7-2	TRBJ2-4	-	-	CASSQGGARAKNIQYF	TGTGCCAGCAGCCAAGGGGGGGCCAGAGCCAAAAACATTCAGTACTTC
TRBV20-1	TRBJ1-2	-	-	CSAHQREGYTF	TGCAGTGCCCACCAAAGGGAGGGCTACACCTTC
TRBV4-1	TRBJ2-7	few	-	CASSSESGMGTYEQYF	TGCGCCAGCAGCTCCGAGTCAGGGATGGGAACCTACGAGCAGTACTTC
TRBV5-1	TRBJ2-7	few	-	CASSLNSQGAYEQYF	TGCGCCAGCAGCTTAAATTCTCAGGGTGCCTACGAGCAGTACTTC
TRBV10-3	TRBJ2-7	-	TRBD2	CASWTSGAKNHEQYF	TGTGCCTCTTGGACTAGCGGGGCCAAGAACCACGAGCAGTACTTC
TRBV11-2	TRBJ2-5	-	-	CASSLRPGGETQYF	TGTGCCAGCAGCTTAAGGCCTGGGGGGGAGACCCAGTACTTC
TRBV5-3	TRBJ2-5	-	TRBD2	CARSSRLARETQYF	TGTGCCAGAAGCTCGAGACTAGCTAGGGAGACCCAGTACTTC
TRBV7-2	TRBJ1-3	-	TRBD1	CASSAGGTANSGNTIYF	TGTGCCAGCAGCGCTGGCGGGACAGCCAACTCTGGAAACACCATATATTTT
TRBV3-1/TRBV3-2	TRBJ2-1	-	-	CASSQVEGNEQFF	TGTGCCAGCAGCCAGGTGGAGGGGAATGAGCAGTTCTTC
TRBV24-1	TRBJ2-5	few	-	CATALAAVETQYF	TGTGCCACGGCTTTGGCGGCTGTAGAGACCCAGTACTTC
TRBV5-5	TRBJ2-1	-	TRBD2	CASSLEGTSSGEQFF	TGTGCCAGCAGCTTGGAAGGGACTAGTTCAGGTGAGCAGTTCTTC
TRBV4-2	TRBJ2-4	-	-	CASSQGGIGKNIQYF	TGTGCCAGCAGCCAAGGCGGGATCGGCAAAAACATTCAGTACTTC
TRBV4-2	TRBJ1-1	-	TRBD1	CASSQTGVYTEAFF	TGTGCCAGCAGCCAGACAGGGGTGTACACTGAAGCTTTCTTT
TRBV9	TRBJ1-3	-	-	CASSTGLDGNTIYF	TGTGCCAGCAGCACGGGACTCGATGGAAACACCATATATTTT
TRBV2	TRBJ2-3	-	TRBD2	CASSDIQLAGGDTQYF	TGTGCCAGCAGTGACATTCAACTAGCGGGAGGAGATACGCAGTATTTT
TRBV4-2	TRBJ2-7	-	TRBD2	CASSQLAGDEQYF	TGTGCCAGCAGCCAATTAGCGGGAGACGAGCAGTACTTC